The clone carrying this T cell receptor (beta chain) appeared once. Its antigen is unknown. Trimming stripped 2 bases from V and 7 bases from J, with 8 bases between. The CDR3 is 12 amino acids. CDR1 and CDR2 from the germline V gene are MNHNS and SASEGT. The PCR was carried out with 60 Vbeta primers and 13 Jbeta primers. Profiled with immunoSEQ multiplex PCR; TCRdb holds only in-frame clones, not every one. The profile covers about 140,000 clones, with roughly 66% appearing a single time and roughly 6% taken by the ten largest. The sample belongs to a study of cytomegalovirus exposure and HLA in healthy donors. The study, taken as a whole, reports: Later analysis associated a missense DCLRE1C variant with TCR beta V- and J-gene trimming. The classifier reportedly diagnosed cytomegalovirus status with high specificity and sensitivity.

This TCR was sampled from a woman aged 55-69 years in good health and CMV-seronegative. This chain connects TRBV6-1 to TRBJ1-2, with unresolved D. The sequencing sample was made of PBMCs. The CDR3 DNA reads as TGTGCCAGCAGTGAACAGGTCGGTGGCTACACCTTC. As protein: CASSEQVGGYTF.